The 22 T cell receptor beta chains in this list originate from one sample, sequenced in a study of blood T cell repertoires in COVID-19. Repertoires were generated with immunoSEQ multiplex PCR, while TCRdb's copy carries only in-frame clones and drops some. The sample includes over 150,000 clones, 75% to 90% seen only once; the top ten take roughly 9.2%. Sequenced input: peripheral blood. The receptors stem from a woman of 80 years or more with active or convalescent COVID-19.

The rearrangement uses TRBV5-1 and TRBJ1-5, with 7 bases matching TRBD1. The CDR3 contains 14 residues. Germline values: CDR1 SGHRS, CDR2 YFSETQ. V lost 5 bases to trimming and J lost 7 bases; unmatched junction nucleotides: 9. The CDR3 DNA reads TGCGCCAGCAGGCCCGACAGGGTTGGACAGCCCCAGCATTTT. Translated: CASRPDRVGQPQHF.

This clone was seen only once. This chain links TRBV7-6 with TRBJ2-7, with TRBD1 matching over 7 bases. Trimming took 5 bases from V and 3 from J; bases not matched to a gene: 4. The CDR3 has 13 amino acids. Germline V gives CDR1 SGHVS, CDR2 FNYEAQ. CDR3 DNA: TGTGCCAGCAGCGAGGGGGCCGGCTACGAGCAGTACTTC. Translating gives CASSEGAGYEQYF.

This CDR3 is CASSPIDRDEQYF. The CDR3 DNA reads TGTGCCAGCAGTCCGATAGACAGGGACGAGCAGTACTTC. The chain is built from TRBV27 and TRBJ2-7, with 7 bases lining up with TRBD1. The CDR3 has 13 amino acids. V lost 5 bases to trimming and J lost 5 bases; unmatched junction nucleotides: 6. Germline CDR1 is MNHEY and CDR2 is SMNVEV (reference sequence).

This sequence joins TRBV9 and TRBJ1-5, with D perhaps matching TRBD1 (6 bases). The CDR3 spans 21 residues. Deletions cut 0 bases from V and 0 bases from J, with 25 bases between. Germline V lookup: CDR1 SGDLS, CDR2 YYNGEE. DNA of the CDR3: TGTGCCAGCAGCGTAGAGGGCAGGGGCGACCCTCTGCTTCATAGCAATCAGCCCCAGCATTTT. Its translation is CASSVEGRGDPLLHSNQPQHF.

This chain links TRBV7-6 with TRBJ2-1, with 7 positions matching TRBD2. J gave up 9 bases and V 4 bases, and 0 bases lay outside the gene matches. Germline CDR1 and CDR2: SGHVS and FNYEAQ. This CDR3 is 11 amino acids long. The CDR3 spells CASSWGGEQFF. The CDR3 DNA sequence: TGTGCCAGCAGCTGGGGGGGTGAGCAGTTCTTC.

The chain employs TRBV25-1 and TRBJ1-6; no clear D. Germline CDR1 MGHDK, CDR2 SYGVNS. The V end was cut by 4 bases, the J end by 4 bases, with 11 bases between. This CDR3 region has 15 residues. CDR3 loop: CASSGSTGYNSPLHF. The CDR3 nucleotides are TGTGCCAGCAGTGGATCGACCGGGTATAATTCACCCCTCCACTTT. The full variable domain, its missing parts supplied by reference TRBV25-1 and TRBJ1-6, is EADIYQTPRYLVIGTGKKITLECSQTMGHDKMYWYQQDPGMELHLIHYSYGVNSTEKGDLSSESTVSRIRTEHFPLTLESARPSHTSQYLCASSGSTGYNSPLHFGNGTRLTVT.

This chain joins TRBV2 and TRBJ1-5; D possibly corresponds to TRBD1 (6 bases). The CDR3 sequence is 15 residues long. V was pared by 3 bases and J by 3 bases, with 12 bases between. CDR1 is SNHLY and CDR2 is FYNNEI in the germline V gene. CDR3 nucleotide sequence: TGTGCCAGCAGTGATGAGTCAGGGGACAATCAGCCCCAGCATTTT. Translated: CASSDESGDNQPQHF.

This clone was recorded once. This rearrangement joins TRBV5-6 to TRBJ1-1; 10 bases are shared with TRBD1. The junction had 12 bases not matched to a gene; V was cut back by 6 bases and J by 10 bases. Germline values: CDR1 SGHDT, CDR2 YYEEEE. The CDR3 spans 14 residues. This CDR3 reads CASNRDRGNGRAFF. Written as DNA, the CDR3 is TGTGCCAGCAACAGGGACAGGGGAAATGGCCGAGCTTTCTTT.

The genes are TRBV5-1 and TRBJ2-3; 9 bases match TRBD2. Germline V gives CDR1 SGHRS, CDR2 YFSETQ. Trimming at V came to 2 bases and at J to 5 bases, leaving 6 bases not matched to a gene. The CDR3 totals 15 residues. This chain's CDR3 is CASSFSGGTIDTQYF. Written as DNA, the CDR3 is TGCGCCAGCAGCTTTAGCGGGGGAACCATAGATACGCAGTATTTT.

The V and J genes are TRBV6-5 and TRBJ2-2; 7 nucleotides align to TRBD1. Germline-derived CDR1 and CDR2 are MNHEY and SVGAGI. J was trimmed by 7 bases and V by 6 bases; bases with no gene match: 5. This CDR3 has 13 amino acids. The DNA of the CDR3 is TGTGCCAGCAGATTCAGGGGGATCGGGGAGCTGTTTTTT. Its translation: CASRFRGIGELFF.

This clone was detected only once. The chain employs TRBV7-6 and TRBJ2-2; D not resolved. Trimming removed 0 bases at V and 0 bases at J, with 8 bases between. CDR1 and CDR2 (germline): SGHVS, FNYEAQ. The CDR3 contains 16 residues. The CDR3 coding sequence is TGTGCCAGCAGCTTAGCGGCCTCAACGAACACCGGGGAGCTGTTTTTT. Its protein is CASSLAASTNTGELFF.

For the CDR3, the DNA is TGTGCTAGTGGTTCAGCGACAGTTCACACTGAAGCTTTCTTT. This encodes CASGSATVHTEAFF. This chain connects TRBV12-5 to TRBJ1-1, with TRBD1 as a possible D gene (5 bases). The V end was cut by 4 bases, the J end by 3 bases, with 12 bases between. CDR1 and CDR2 from the germline V gene are LGHNT and FRNRAP. This CDR3 region has 14 residues.

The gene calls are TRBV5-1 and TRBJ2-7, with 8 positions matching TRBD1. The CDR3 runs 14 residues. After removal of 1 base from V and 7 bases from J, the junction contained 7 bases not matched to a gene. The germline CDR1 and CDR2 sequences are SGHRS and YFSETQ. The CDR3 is CASSLMGQDSEQYF. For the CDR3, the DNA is TGCGCCAGCAGCTTGATGGGACAGGACTCAGAGCAGTACTTC.

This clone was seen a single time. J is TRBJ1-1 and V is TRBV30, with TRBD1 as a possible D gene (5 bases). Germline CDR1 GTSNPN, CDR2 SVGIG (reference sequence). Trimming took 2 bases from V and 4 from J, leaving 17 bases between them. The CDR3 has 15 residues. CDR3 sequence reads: CAWSRRGGTGTEAFF. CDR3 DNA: TGTGCCTGGAGTCGACGGGGCGGGACGGGCACTGAAGCTTTCTTT.

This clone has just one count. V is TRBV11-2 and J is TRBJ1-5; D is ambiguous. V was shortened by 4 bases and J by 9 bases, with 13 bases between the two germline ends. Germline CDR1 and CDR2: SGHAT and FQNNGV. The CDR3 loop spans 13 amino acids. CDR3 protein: CASSSHSTGPQHF. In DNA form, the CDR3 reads TGTGCCAGCAGCTCTCATTCTACTGGGCCCCAGCATTTT. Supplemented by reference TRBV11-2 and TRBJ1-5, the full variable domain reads EAGVAQSPRYKIIEKRQSVAFWCNPISGHATLYWYQQILGQGPKLLIQFQNNGVVDDSQLPKDRFSAERLKGVDSTLKIQPAKLEDSAVYLCASSSHSTGPQHFGDGTRLSIL.

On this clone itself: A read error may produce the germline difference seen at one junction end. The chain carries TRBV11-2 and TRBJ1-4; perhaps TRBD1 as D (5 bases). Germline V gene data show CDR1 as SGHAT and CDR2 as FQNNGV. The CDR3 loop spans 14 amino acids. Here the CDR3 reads CASSLGLRDDKLFF. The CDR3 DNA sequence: TGTGCCAGCAGCTTAGGGCTCAGGGATGATAAACTGTTTTTT.

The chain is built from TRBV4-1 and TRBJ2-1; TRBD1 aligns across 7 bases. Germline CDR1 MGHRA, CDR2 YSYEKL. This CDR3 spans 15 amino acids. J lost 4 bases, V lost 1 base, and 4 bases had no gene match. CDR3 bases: TGCGCCAGCAGCCAAGCCTTGACAGGGTACAATGAGCAGTTCTTC. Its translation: CASSQALTGYNEQFF.

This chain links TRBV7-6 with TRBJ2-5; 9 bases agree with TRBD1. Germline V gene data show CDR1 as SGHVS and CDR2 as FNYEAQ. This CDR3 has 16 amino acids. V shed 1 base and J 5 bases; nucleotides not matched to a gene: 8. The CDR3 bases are TGTGCCAGCAGCTTAGTCGGGACAGGGACCAGGGAGACCCAGTACTTC. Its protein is CASSLVGTGTRETQYF.

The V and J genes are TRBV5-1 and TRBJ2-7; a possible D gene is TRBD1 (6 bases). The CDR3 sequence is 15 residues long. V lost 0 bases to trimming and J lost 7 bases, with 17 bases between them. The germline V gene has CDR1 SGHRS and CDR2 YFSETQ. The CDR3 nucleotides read TGCGCCAGCAGCTTGGAGGGCACAGGGTCCCAAGAGCAGTACTTC. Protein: CASSLEGTGSQEQYF.

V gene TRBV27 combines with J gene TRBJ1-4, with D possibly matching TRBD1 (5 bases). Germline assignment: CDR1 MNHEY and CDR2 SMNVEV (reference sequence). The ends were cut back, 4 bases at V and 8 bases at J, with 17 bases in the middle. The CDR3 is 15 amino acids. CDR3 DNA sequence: TGTGCCAGCAGTTCGCCCCCAGGGTCGAAGGAAAAACTGTTTTTT. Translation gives CASSSPPGSKEKLFF. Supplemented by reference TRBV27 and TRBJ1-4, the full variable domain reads EAQVTQNPRYLITVTGKKLTVTCSQNMNHEYMSWYRQDPGLGLRQIYYSMNVEVTDKGDVPEGYKVSRKEKRNFPLILESPSPNQTSLYFCASSSPPGSKEKLFFGSGTQLSVL.

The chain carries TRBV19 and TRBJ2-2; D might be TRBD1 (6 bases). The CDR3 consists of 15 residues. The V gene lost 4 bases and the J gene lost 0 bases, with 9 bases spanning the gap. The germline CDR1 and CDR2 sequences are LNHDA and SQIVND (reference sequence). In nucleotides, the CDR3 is TGTGCCAGTAGTAAATGGACAGCGAACACCGGGGAGCTGTTTTTT. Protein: CASSKWTANTGELFF.

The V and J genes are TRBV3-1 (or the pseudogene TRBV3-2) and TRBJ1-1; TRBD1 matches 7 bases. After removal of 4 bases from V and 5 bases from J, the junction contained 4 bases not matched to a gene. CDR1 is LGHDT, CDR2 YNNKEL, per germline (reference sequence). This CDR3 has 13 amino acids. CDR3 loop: CASSPPGGTEAFF. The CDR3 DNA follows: TGTGCCAGCAGCCCACCAGGGGGTACTGAAGCTTTCTTT.